These 23 T cell receptor beta chains came from one sample sequenced in a study of blood T cell repertoires in COVID-19. Using immunoSEQ multiplex PCR, the repertoire was profiled, and TCRdb retains in-frame clones only, with some absent. The data show roughly 230,000 clones, 84% seen once. The sample comprised peripheral blood. These receptors all stem from a man in his fifties or sixties with acute or convalescent COVID-19.

This chain connects TRBV28 to TRBJ1-1; 8 nucleotides line up with TRBD1. The germline V gene encodes CDR1 MDHEN and CDR2 SYDVKM. The CDR3 totals 13 residues. The V segment lost 3 bases and the J segment 7 bases; nucleotides outside the gene matches: 4. In nucleotides, the CDR3 is TGTGCCAGCAGTTTGGGACAGGAGAATGAAGCTTTCTTT. It is translated as CASSLGQENEAFF.

The rearrangement links TRBV10-2 to TRBJ2-1; 7 bases line up with TRBD1. CDR1 and CDR2 (germline): WSHSY, SAAADI. Germline trimming cut 6 bases from V and 0 bases from J; bases unmatched to any gene: 8. This CDR3 contains 16 residues. CDR3 DNA: TGCGCCAGCAGGGGGGACAGTCTGACCTCCTACAATGAGCAGTTCTTC. Translation gives CASRGDSLTSYNEQFF.

The rearrangement joins TRBV19 to TRBJ1-2; D gene ambiguous. Trimming cost V 4 bases and J 0 bases, with 9 bases left between them. CDR3 length equals 14 residues. From germline, CDR1 is LNHDA and CDR2 SQIVND (reference sequence). The CDR3 nucleotides read TGTGCCAGTAGTACGGGAAGAGCTAACTATGGCTACACCTTC. Its protein is CASSTGRANYGYTF. The complete variable domain, with remaining parts taken from reference TRBV19 and TRBJ1-2, reads DGGITQSPKYLFRKEGQNVTLSCEQNLNHDAMYWYRQDPGQGLRLIYYSQIVNDFQKGDIAEGYSVSREKKESFPLTVTSAQKNPTAFYLCASSTGRANYGYTFGSGTRLTVV.

CDR3 nucleotide sequence: TGCGCCAGCAGCCAACCTGCCGGGACAGCCCAAGAGACCCAGTACTTC. Its protein product is CASSQPAGTAQETQYF. The rearrangement links TRBV4-1 to TRBJ2-5; 7 bases match TRBD1. V dropped 2 bases and J dropped 1; count of bases not matched to a gene: 7. Germline V CDR1 and CDR2: MGHRA, YSYEKL. CDR3 length: 16 residues.

The V call is TRBV6-1, the J call TRBJ1-2; D perhaps matches TRBD1 (6 bases). CDR3 size: 12 residues. Germline V gene sequence: CDR1 MNHNS, CDR2 SASEGT. Trimming left V 0 bases short and J 11 bases short, with 10 bases between. The CDR3 bases are TGTGCCAGCAGTGAAGCGAAGGGGGAGTACACCTTC. Translating it yields CASSEAKGEYTF.

The chain has TRBV4-2 and TRBJ1-1, with TRBD1 identical over 11 bases. Germline values: CDR1 LGHNA, CDR2 YNFKEQ. V lost 3 bases, J lost 3 bases, and 12 bases stayed unmatched. The CDR3 covers 18 residues. This CDR3 is CASSQTRDRGLFYTEAFF. The CDR3 DNA reads TGTGCCAGCAGCCAGACCCGGGACAGGGGGTTATTTTACACTGAAGCTTTCTTT.

V and J are TRBV11-3 and TRBJ2-3, with 7 bases lining up with TRBD2. CDR3 length: 14 residues. Germline CDR1 is SGHNT and CDR2 is YENEEA. V dropped 3 bases and J dropped 5; count of bases not matched to a gene: 5. The CDR3 region has the DNA TGTGCCAGCAGCTTCGGGCGGGAGATAGATACGCAGTATTTT. Protein product: CASSFGREIDTQYF.

The chain uses TRBV5-4 and TRBJ2-6; D is unresolved. CDR3 length: 15 residues. CDR1 is SGHNT, CDR2 YYREEE, per germline (reference sequence). The V end was cut by 5 bases, the J end by 0 bases, with 9 bases between. CDR3 amino acids: CASRLRSSGANVLTF. DNA of the CDR3: TGTGCCAGCAGACTGAGGAGCTCTGGGGCCAACGTCCTGACTTTC.

As to this clone: Other DNA sequences from this sample encode an identical CDR3 as well. The chain links TRBV18 to TRBJ2-7; possibly TRBD1 for D (7 bases). Trimming pared 3 bases from V and 1 base from J, leaving 10 bases between. The CDR3 loop spans 14 amino acids. Germline V CDR1 and CDR2: KGHSH, LQKENI. CDR3 coding DNA: TGTGCCAGCTCACCGCCAGGGGGGTCCTACGAGCAGTACTTC. Encoded protein: CASSPPGGSYEQYF.

The rearrangement joins TRBV5-5 to TRBJ1-5; maybe TRBD1 (6 bases). V lost 4 bases and J lost 3, with 14 bases in between. This CDR3 region has 15 residues. Germline lookup yields CDR1 SGHKS and CDR2 YYEKEE (reference sequence). CDR3 DNA: TGTGCCAGCAGCCCCCGGGGGGGGCCCAATCAGCCCCAGCATTTT. Translated, it gives CASSPRGGPNQPQHF. The full variable domain, its missing parts supplied by reference TRBV5-5 and TRBJ1-5, is DAGVTQSPTHLIKTRGQQVTLRCSPISGHKSVSWYQQVLGQGPQFIFQYYEKEERGRGNFPDRFSARQFPNYSSELNVNALLLGDSALYLCASSPRGGPNQPQHFGDGTRLSIL.

The genes are TRBV18 and TRBJ1-3; perhaps TRBD1 as D (5 bases). V was trimmed by 6 bases and J by 0 bases, leaving 12 bases between them. CDR1 is KGHSH and CDR2 is LQKENI in the germline V gene. This CDR3 region has 15 residues. The CDR3 DNA sequence: TGTGCCAGCTCGGGGGGACCGAACTCTGGAAACACCATATATTTT. Encoded protein: CASSGGPNSGNTIYF.

The gene calls are TRBV19 and TRBJ1-6; D unresolved. The ends were cut back, 3 bases at V and 2 bases at J, with 8 bases in the middle. The CDR3 contains 15 residues. Germline V lookup: CDR1 LNHDA, CDR2 SQIVND (reference sequence). The CDR3 region has the DNA TGTGCCAGTAGTATTGTGGGAGCCTATAATTCACCCCTCCACTTT. It encodes CASSIVGAYNSPLHF.

The chain combines TRBV5-4 with TRBJ2-7; TRBD1 matches 9 bases. CDR3 length equals 15 residues. V trimming: 4 bases; J trimming: 0 bases; junction bases outside the gene matches: 5. CDR1 is SGHNT and CDR2 is YYREEE in the germline V gene (reference sequence). The CDR3 nucleotides read TGTGCCAGCAGCGACGGGACAGGGAGCTCCTACGAGCAGTACTTC. Protein sequence: CASSDGTGSSYEQYF.

J is TRBJ2-3 and V is TRBV3-1 (or the pseudogene TRBV3-2); possibly TRBD2 for D (5 bases). Germline loops: CDR1 LGHDT, CDR2 YNNKEL (reference sequence). V was trimmed by 0 bases and J by 0 bases, leaving 10 bases between them. CDR3 length equals 16 residues. The CDR3 is CASSQEKTTSTDTQYF. CDR3 DNA: TGTGCCAGCAGCCAAGAAAAGACTACTAGCACAGATACGCAGTATTTT.

The V gene is TRBV29-1, the J gene TRBJ2-3; 7 bases fit TRBD2. The germline gives CDR1 SQVTM, CDR2 ANQGSEA. CDR3 length: 16 amino acids. V gave up 8 bases and J gave up 6 bases; unmatched junction bases: 20. In DNA form, the CDR3 reads TGCAGCTTCCGCGATGTTTCTGACGGGGGGAATGATACGCAGTATTTT. Protein sequence: CSFRDVSDGGNDTQYF.

A word on this clone: It is unclear where the CDR3 begins or ends on the DNA, so no DNA is shown, and the CDR3 is as TCRdb lists it. The chain carries TRBV29-1 and TRBJ2-1; the table's D call, TRBD2, has no DNA check behind it. The V gene's germline CDR1 is SQVTM and CDR2 ANQGSEA. The CDR3 region is 13 residues in length, termini included. The CDR3 reads CSVEVAGGTGGFF.

J is TRBJ2-1 and V is TRBV19; tentatively, D is TRBD1 (6 bases). V was shortened by 4 bases and J by 7 bases, with 11 bases between the two germline ends. This CDR3 has 13 residues. Germline V gene lookup returns CDR1 LNHDA and CDR2 SQIVND (reference sequence). The CDR3 DNA sequence: TGTGCCAGTAGTACGAGGGGGTGGAATGAGCAGTTCTTC. Residues: CASSTRGWNEQFF.

The J gene is TRBJ2-1, the V gene TRBV6-5, with 9 bases aligning to TRBD2. Germline CDR1 is MNHEY and CDR2 is SVGAGI. This CDR3 contains 14 residues. Unmatched junction bases numbered 2, after V lost 5 bases and J lost 3 bases. CDR3 coding DNA: TGTGCCAGCAGTCCTAGCGGGATCTACAATGAGCAGTTCTTC. Its protein product is CASSPSGIYNEQFF.

This rearrangement joins TRBV5-1 to TRBJ2-1; 11 bases agree with TRBD2. The J segment lost 7 bases and the V segment lost 1 base, leaving 4 bases of the junction unmatched. This CDR3 contains 15 residues. Germline V gene data show CDR1 as SGHRS and CDR2 as YFSETQ. The CDR3 loop is CASSLMTSGENEQFF. The CDR3 coding sequence is TGCGCCAGCAGCTTGATGACTAGCGGGGAGAATGAGCAGTTCTTC.

The chain joins TRBV30 to TRBJ2-7; unclear D gene. The CDR3 is made up of 11 amino acids. Trimming left V 2 bases short and J 4 bases short, with 6 bases between. Germline values: CDR1 GTSNPN, CDR2 SVGIG (reference sequence). Here the CDR3 reads CAWSFSYEQYF. The DNA for the CDR3 is TGTGCCTGGAGTTTCTCTTACGAGCAGTACTTC.

The J gene is TRBJ2-7, the V gene TRBV28, with 10 bases lining up with TRBD1. Germline lookup yields CDR1 MDHEN and CDR2 SYDVKM. This CDR3 comprises 15 residues. V lost 7 bases and J lost 5; bases outside the gene matches: 11. CDR3 nucleotides: TGTGCCAGCATTCGGCGGGACAGGGGATCTGACGAGCAGTACTTC. Translation: CASIRRDRGSDEQYF. Based on the CDR3 plus reference TRBV28 and TRBJ2-7, the full variable domain is DVKVTQSSRYLVKRTGEKVFLECVQDMDHENMFWYRQDPGLGLRLIYFSYDVKMKEKGDIPEGYSVSREKKERFSLILESASTNQTSMYLCASIRRDRGSDEQYFGPGTRLTVT.

The V call is TRBV5-1, the J call TRBJ1-6; the D gene is possibly TRBD1 (5 bases). This CDR3 comprises 17 residues. Trimming took off 5 bases at V and 7 bases at J, with 22 bases between the two ends. CDR1 is SGHRS, CDR2 YFSETQ, per germline. The CDR3 protein is CASSWGRANWQNSPLHF. The CDR3 region has the DNA TGCGCCAGCAGTTGGGGCAGGGCCAACTGGCAGAATTCACCCCTCCACTTT.

The chain has TRBV28 and TRBJ2-4; TRBD1 might be the D (6 bases). V was trimmed by 4 bases and J by 14 bases, leaving 15 bases between them. Germline V CDR1 and CDR2: MDHEN, SYDVKM. There are 12 residues in the CDR3. The CDR3 region has the DNA TGTGCCAGCAGTTCTCAAGGTGCAGGGGAGTACTTC. Its translation is CASSSQGAGEYF.